Detailed here is one TCR beta chain. How the authors handled the data: Amplification with reference gene primers provided the estimates of nucleated cell counts. Repertoires were generated with immunoSEQ multiplex PCR, while TCRdb's copy carries only in-frame clones and drops some. For V, J and clone size, that table is used; D and trimming come from the DNA. This table has 150,000 to 200,000 clones, 70% to 80% appearing once. The data originate from a study of blood T cell repertoires in COVID-19. Study context: Samples of COVID-19 (acute and convalescent) were obtained from the United States, Italy and Spain. From T cells, B-cell-depleted T cells, or PBMCs came the material, which was cDNA or gDNA.

The CDR3 is 17 residues long. Germline V gene data show CDR1 as MNHNY and CDR2 as SVGAGI (reference sequence). With V trimmed by 5 bases and J by 2 bases, 6 bases remained unmatched. The chain has TRBV6-6 and TRBJ2-2, with 12 bases aligning to TRBD2. What was sequenced was peripheral blood. The TCR comes from a woman in her 40s with COVID-19, enrolled during active disease. The CDR3 is CASSLQTSGGNTGELFF. CDR3 DNA sequence: TGTGCCAGCAGTCTCCAGACTAGCGGGGGCAACACCGGGGAGCTGTTTTTT.